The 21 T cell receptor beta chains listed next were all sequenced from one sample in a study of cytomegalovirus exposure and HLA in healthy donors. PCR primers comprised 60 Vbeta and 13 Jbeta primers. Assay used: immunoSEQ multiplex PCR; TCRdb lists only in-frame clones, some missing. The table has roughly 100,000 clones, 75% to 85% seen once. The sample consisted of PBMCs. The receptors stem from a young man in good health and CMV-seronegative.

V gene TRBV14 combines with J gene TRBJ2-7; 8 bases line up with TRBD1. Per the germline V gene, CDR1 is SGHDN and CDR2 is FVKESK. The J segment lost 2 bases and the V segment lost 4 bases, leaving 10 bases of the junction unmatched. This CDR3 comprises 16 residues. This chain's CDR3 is CASSPLRTGSPYEQYF. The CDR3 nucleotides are TGTGCCAGCAGCCCTCTCCGGACAGGGTCTCCCTACGAGCAGTACTTC.

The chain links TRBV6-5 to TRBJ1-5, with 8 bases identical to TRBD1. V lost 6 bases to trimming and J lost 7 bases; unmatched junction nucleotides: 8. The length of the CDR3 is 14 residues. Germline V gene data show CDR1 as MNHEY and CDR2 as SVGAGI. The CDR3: CASRPTGGRQPQHF. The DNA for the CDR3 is TGTGCCAGCAGGCCCACAGGGGGACGGCAGCCCCAGCATTTT.

The CDR3: CASSQGTYSNYGYTF. Written as DNA, the CDR3 is TGCGCCAGCAGCCAAGGAACCTACTCCAACTATGGCTACACCTTC. The chain is built from TRBV4-1 and TRBJ1-2; D is ambiguous. With 1 base removed from V and 2 bases from J, the gap between germline ends came to 11 bases. This CDR3 contains 15 residues. The germline CDR1 and CDR2 sequences are MGHRA and YSYEKL.

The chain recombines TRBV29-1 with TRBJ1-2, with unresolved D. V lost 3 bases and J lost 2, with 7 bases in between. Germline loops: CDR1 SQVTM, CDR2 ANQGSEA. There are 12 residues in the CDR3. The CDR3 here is CSVDPGNYGYTF. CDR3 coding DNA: TGCAGCGTTGATCCGGGGAACTATGGCTACACCTTC.

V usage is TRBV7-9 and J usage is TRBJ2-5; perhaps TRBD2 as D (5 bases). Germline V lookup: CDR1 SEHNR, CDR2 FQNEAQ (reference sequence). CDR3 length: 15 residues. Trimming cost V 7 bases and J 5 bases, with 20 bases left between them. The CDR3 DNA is TGTGCCAGCACGACCTCGGGATTTGGGCAGGAGACCCAGTACTTC. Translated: CASTTSGFGQETQYF. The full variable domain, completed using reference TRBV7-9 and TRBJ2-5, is DTGVSQNPRHKITKRGQNVTFRCDPISEHNRLYWYRQTLGQGPEFLTYFQNEAQLEKSRLLSDRFSAERPKGSFSTLEIQRTEQGDSAMYLCASTTSGFGQETQYFGPGTRLLVL.

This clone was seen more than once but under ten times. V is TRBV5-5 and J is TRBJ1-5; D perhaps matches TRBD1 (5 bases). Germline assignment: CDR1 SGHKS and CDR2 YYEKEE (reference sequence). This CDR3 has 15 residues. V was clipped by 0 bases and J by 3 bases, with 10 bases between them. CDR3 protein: CASSLDAGNNQPQHF. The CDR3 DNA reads TGTGCCAGCAGCTTGGACGCAGGGAACAATCAGCCCCAGCATTTT.

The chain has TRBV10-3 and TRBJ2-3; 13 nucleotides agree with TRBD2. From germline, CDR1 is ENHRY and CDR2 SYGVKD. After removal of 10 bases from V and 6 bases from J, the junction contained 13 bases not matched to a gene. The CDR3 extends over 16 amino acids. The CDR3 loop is CATLSLRTSGSDTQYF. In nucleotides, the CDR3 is TGTGCCACCCTCTCCCTAAGGACTAGCGGGAGTGATACGCAGTATTTT.

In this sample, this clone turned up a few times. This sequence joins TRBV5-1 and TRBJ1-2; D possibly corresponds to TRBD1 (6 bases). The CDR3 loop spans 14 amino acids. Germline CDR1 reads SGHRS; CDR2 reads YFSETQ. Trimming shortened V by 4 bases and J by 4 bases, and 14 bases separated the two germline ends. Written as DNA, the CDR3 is TGCGCCAGCAGCATACAGGGCGAGAGCTATGGCTACACCTTC. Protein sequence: CASSIQGESYGYTF.

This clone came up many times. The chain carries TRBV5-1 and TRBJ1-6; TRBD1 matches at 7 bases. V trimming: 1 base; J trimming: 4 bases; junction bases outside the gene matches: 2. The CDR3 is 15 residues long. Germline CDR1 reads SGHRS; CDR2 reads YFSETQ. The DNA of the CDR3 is TGCGCCAGCAGCTTGCGGGACAGATATAATTCACCCCTCCACTTT. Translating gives CASSLRDRYNSPLHF.

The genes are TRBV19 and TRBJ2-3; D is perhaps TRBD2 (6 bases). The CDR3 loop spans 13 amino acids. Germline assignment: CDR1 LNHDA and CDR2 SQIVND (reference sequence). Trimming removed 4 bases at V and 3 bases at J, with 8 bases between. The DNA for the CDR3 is TGTGCCAGTAGTAACGGGGGAACAGATACGCAGTATTTT. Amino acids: CASSNGGTDTQYF.

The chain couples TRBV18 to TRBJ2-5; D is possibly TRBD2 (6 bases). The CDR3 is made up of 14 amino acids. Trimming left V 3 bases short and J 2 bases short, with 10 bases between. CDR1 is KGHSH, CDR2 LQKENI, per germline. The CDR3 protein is CASSPGGPQETQYF. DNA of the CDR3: TGTGCCAGCTCACCGGGAGGACCTCAAGAGACCCAGTACTTC.

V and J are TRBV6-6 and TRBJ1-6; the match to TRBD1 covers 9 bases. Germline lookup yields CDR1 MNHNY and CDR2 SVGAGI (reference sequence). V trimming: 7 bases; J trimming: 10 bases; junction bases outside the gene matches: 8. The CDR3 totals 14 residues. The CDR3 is CASTPGQGNSPLHF. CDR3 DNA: TGTGCCAGCACCCCGGGACAGGGAAACTCACCCCTCCACTTT.

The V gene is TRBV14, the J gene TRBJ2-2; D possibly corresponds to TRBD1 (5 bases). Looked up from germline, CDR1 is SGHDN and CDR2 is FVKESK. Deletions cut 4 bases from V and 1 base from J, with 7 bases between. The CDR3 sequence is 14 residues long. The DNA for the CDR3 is TGTGCCAGCAGCCGACAGCTGAACACCGGGGAGCTGTTTTTT. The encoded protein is CASSRQLNTGELFF.

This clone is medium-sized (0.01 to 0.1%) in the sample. This CDR3 reads CSVVEGRGITEAFF. CDR3 in DNA: TGCAGCGTTGTGGAGGGGCGCGGCATCACTGAAGCTTTCTTT. The chain uses TRBV29-1 and TRBJ1-1, with D possibly matching TRBD1 (5 bases). Per the germline V gene, CDR1 is SQVTM and CDR2 is ANQGSEA. The CDR3 totals 14 residues. Trimming removed 4 bases from V and 4 bases from J, with 16 bases in between. The full variable domain, completed using reference TRBV29-1 and TRBJ1-1, is SAVISQKPSRDICQRGTSLTIQCQVDSQVTMMFWYRQQPGQSLTLIATANQGSEATYESGFVIDKFPISRPNLTFSTLTVSNMSPEDSSIYLCSVVEGRGITEAFFGQGTRLTVV.

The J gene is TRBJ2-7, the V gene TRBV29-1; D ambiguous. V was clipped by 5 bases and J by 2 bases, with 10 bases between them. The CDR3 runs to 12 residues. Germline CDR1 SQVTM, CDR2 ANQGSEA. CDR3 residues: CSVYRDTYEQYF. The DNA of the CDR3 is TGCAGCGTTTATCGAGACACCTACGAGCAGTACTTC.

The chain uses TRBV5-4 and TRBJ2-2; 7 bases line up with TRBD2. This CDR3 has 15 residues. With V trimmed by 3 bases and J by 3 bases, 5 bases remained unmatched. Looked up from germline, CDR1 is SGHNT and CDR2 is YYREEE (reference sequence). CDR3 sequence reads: CASSSRDYHTGELFF. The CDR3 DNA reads TGTGCCAGCAGCTCCCGGGACTACCACACCGGGGAGCTGTTTTTT.

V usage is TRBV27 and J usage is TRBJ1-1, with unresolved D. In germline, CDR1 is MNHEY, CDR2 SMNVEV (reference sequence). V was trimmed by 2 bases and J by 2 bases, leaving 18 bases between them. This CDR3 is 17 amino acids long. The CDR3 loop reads CASSLRNPLGGNTEAFF. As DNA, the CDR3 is TGTGCCAGCAGTTTAAGGAATCCCTTGGGAGGAAACACTGAAGCTTTCTTT.

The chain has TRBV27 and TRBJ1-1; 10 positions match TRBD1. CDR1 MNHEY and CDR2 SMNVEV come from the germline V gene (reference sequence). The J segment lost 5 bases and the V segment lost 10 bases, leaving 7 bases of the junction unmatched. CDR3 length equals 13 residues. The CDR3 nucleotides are TGTGCCACCAAAAGGACAGGGGGAACTGAAGCTTTCTTT. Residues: CATKRTGGTEAFF.

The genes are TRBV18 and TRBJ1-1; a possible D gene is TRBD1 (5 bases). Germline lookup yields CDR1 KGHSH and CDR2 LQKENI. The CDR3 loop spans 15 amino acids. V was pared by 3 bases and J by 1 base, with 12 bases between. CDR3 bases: TGTGCCAGCTCACCCCCGCTGGGGGGGAACACTGAAGCTTTCTTT. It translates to CASSPPLGGNTEAFF.

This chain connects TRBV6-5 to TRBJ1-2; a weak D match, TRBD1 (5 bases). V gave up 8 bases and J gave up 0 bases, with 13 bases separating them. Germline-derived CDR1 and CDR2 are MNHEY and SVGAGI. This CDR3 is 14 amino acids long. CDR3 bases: TGTGCCAGCTGTGTTGGGGCCGCTAACTATGGCTACACCTTC. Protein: CASCVGAANYGYTF.

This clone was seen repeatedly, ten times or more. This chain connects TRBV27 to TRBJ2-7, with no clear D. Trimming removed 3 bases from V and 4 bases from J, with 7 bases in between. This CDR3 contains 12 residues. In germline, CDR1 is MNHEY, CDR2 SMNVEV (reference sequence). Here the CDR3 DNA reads TGTGCCAGCAGTTTTCCAGGTTACGAGCAGTACTTC. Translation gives CASSFPGYEQYF.